The sequence of this T cell receptor (beta chain) was determined in a study of T cell responses to AZD1222 COVID-19 vaccine. Findings of the study overall: A mostly white British donor set with more females was recruited, and clonal diversity was possibly underestimated. No day 14 peak samples; only post-peak repertoires were characterized.

Germline CDR1 is LNHDA and CDR2 is SQIVND (reference sequence). CDR3 length: 13 residues. Trimming took 7 bases from V and 8 from J, leaving 15 bases between them. The repertoire was sequenced with immunoSEQ multiplex PCR; TCRdb's copy has only in-frame clones and lacks some. In the table there are 150,000 to 200,000 clones, 75% to 90% of which are singletons. In the case of this clone: What it binds is not known.

Sequencing used peripheral blood, obtained on day 0 of MenACWY control vaccination. The J gene is TRBJ1-3, the V gene TRBV19; D ambiguous. This clonotype was sampled from an adult in good health. The CDR3 loop reads CASTPTAQDTIYF. CDR3 DNA sequence: TGTGCCAGTACCCCTACAGCCCAAGACACCATATATTTT. Full variable domain (outside the CDR3, taken from reference TRBV19 and TRBJ1-3): DGGITQSPKYLFRKEGQNVTLSCEQNLNHDAMYWYRQDPGQGLRLIYYSQIVNDFQKGDIAEGYSVSREKKESFPLTVTSAQKNPTAFYLCASTPTAQDTIYFGEGSWLTVV.